The rows below give T cell receptor beta chains drawn from one sample of a study of PD-L1 blockade in urothelial cancer. The repertoire was sequenced with immunoSEQ multiplex PCR; TCRdb's copy has only in-frame clones and lacks some. This table has roughly 120,000 clones, roughly 90% appearing once. Specimen: PBMCs, collected around atezolizumab (anti-PD-L1) treatment. These receptors were obtained from a man aged 60 to 75 with urothelial cancer. The CDR3 runs from the conserved cysteine through the conserved F or W. D genes are given only for firm matches.

>TRBV6-5|15|NA
CASSYSGEVNEKLFF
>TRBV10-1|14|TRBD1
CASREGQGADTQYF
>TRBV7-6|13|NA
CASSLGQNYEQYF
>TRBV9|15|TRBD1
CASSATGGTGNTIYF
>TRBV28|14|NA
CASSLGGGTYEQYF
>TRBV2|17|TRBD1
CASSWTGGVSSYNEQFF
>TRBV4-2|18|TRBD2
CASSQAGTSGRVTDTQYF
>TRBV4-3|17|NA
CAPPKKPDNNSNQPQHF
>TRBV10-3|14|TRBD2
CAIPRGGNTGELFF
>TRBV12-2|14|NA
CASRPRGSTYEQYF
>TRBV4-2|16|TRBD1
CASSQSRQGSSYEQYF
>TRBV5-1|14|NA
CASSISREDYEQFF
>TRBV6-5|15|TRBD2
CASSYGAGSTDTQYF
>TRBV28|12|TRBD1
CASSSLRGRAFF
>TRBV7-2|13|NA
CASSLATQGKAFF
>TRBV5-4|13|TRBD2
CASSLPGGETQYF
>TRBV6-4|14|NA
CASKEGGMSAEAFF
>TRBV5-6|11|NA
CASFTGREQFF
>TRBV28|16|TRBD2
CASRTSGRRGTGELFF
>TRBV5-1|15|TRBD1
CASSRDRSYTDTQYF
>TRBV7-2|14|NA
CASSSGGSPNIQYF
>TRBV6-5|14|NA
CASRLASPKGGYTF
>TRBV9|13|TRBD1
CASSQTGGYGYTF
>TRBV27|14|TRBD1
CASSDIQGDIIQYF
>TRBV6-5|16|TRBD1
CASSYSFRGRNSPLHF
>TRBV7-3|12|NA
CASNRTSYEQYF
>TRBV6-5|16|NA
CASSYDEGVGTDTQYF
>TRBV6-5|13|TRBD1
CASSEQGWTEAFF
>TRBV19|15|TRBD2
CASSISSGDSYEQYF
>TRBV7-6|15|TRBD1
CASSPRTGIADTQYF
>TRBV6-5|15|NA
CASSYSGGRGTEAFF
>TRBV18|17|NA
CASSPPYSDSRNTEAFF
>TRBV6-4|14|NA
CASSDSGGARGYTF
>TRBV6-1|15|NA
CASSENRGSGNTIYF
>TRBV14|13|NA
CASSQEWGDEQFF
>TRBV2|11|NA
CANFAGTRKFF
>TRBV5-1|15|NA
CASSPGQRPDDEQFF
>TRBV5-4|14|NA
CASSLDGVMQPQHF
>TRBV25-1|12|NA
CASSAFLNEQFF
>TRBV7-9|18|TRBD1
CASSFPDRDSVYNQPQHF
>TRBV11-3|14|TRBD2
CASSRAREGYEQYF
>TRBV4-1|14|NA
CASSQDQGGETQYF
>TRBV6-5|15|NA
CASRRHFSGANVLTF
>TRBV7-9|12|NA
CASSFLNQPQHF
>TRBV10-3|14|TRBD1
CAMSGTANTGELFF